This T cell receptor (beta chain) was documented in a study of OX40 agonist ivuxolimab in advanced cancers. With autoimmune disease history or systemic immunosuppression, patients were excluded. TCRdb's table, derived via immunoSEQ multiplex PCR, lists solely in-frame clones and lacks some. Here the sample spans more than 80,000 clones, about 89% being singletons. Deletions cut 1 base from V and 3 bases from J, with 9 bases between. Germline V CDR1 and CDR2: SGHAT, FQNNGV. The CDR3 sequence is 14 residues long. The sequence was collected from an adult with an advanced solid tumor such as melanoma, head and neck, liver or kidney cancer. Specimen: CD4+ or CD8+ T cells sorted from blood, collected in a trial of the OX40 agonist ivuxolimab. The genes are TRBV11-2 and TRBJ1-1; D uncertain. In DNA, the CDR3 is TGTGCCAGCAGCTTAGTTACGTGGGACACTGAAGCTTTCTTT. Translated: CASSLVTWDTEAFF.